This is a list of T cell receptor beta chains from one sample in a study of pediatric ulcerative colitis. TCRdb's table, derived via immunoSEQ multiplex PCR, lists solely in-frame clones and lacks some. The table lists approximately 40,000 clones, around 78% of them singletons, with roughly 0.7% in the top ten. Sequenced material: gut tissue. The receptor set was obtained from a boy between 10 and 17 years old with moderate ulcerative colitis. Both conserved end residues are part of each CDR3. The D gene is left open where the match is weak. Clone size is given for some rows only: seen once, a few or many times, or a class if the clone is expanded.

TRBJ2-6 NA TRBV18 TRBD1 TGTGCCAGCTCACCAATCGCTCAGGGGGCGCGCGGGGCCAACGTCCTGACTTTC CASSPIAQGARGANVLTF
TRBJ1-5 few TRBV19 NA TGTGCCAGTAGAGGGGTAGGGGTTCAGCCCCAGCATTTT CASRGVGVQPQHF
TRBJ1-1 NA TRBV28 NA TGTGCCAGCAGTTTACTCGGGACTTTCAGAAACACTGAAGCTTTCTTT CASSLLGTFRNTEAFF
TRBJ2-5 NA TRBV14 NA TGTGCCAGCTCCCCGCGAATCCAAGAGACCCAGTACTTC CASSPRIQETQYF
TRBJ2-3 NA TRBV5-4 NA TGTGCCAGCAGCTTGGGCTATACGCAGTATTTT CASSLGYTQYF
TRBJ1-2 NA TRBV14 NA TGTGCCAGCAGCCAAAAGATCCTCTATGGCTACACCTTC CASSQKILYGYTF
TRBJ2-7 NA TRBV7-6 NA TGTGCCAGCAGCTCCGGACAGAGAGATAGTTCCTACGAGCAGTACTTC CASSSGQRDSSYEQYF
TRBJ2-2 NA TRBV4-2 NA TGTGCCAGCAGCCAACGTGCGGGACCCGCGAACACCGGGGAGCTGTTTTTT CASSQRAGPANTGELFF
TRBJ1-2 NA TRBV2 TRBD1 TGTGCCAGCAGTGACCGACAGGGGTTTGAGGGCTACACCTTC CASSDRQGFEGYTF
TRBJ2-3 once TRBV5-1 NA TGCGCCAGCAGCTTTCTTGTAGGGACCCCAAAAACAGATACGCAGTATTTT CASSFLVGTPKTDTQYF
TRBJ2-5 NA TRBV28 NA TGTGCCAGTTCGCCATCGAGTAGCCAAGAGACCCAGTACTTC CASSPSSSQETQYF
TRBJ1-3 NA TRBV9 NA TGTGCCAGCAGCGTCACAATGGGGTACTCTGGAAACACCATATATTTT CASSVTMGYSGNTIYF
TRBJ2-7 NA TRBV28 NA TGTGCCAGCACCGAACAGGTCAACTCCTACGAGCAGTACTTC CASTEQVNSYEQYF
TRBJ1-2 once TRBV6-1 NA TGTGCCATCCACTGGGGGGATTTCGGCTATGGCTACACCTTC CAIHWGDFGYGYTF
TRBJ2-1 NA TRBV7-8 TRBD2 TGTGCCAGCAGCTTGAGCGGGATGTCCTACAATGAGCAGTTCTTC CASSLSGMSYNEQFF
TRBJ2-6 once TRBV5-5 NA TGTGCCAGCAGCCGGCCCTTATCTGGGGCCAACGTCCTGACTTTC CASSRPLSGANVLTF
TRBJ2-5 NA TRBV18 NA TGTGCCACCACACAAATACCGGGGAGCACCGGCCAGGAGACCCAGTACTTC CATTQIPGSTGQETQYF
TRBJ2-3 once TRBV11-2 NA TGTGCCAGCAGGCCGCTAGCTGACTCCGCGAGCACAGATACGCAGTATTTT CASRPLADSASTDTQYF
TRBJ2-2 NA TRBV7-8 TRBD2 TGTGCCAGCAGTACGACTAGCGCGGTGTTAAACACCGGGGAGCTGTTTTTT CASSTTSAVLNTGELFF
TRBJ2-5 NA TRBV11-2 NA TGTGCCAGCAGCCGTGGACTGGAGACCCAGTACTTC CASSRGLETQYF
TRBJ2-7 NA TRBV7-9 NA TGTGCCAGCAGCTTAGCGCTTCCGGGAGAGGGCGAGCAGTACTTC CASSLALPGEGEQYF
TRBJ2-6 NA TRBV5-1 NA TGCGCCAGCAGCTATGACAGAAACTCTGGGGCCAACGTCCTGACTTTC CASSYDRNSGANVLTF
TRBJ1-4 few TRBV18 NA TGTGCCAGCTCACCGGGCCAAATTAATGAAAAACTGTTTTTT CASSPGQINEKLFF
TRBJ2-1 NA TRBV9 NA TGTGCCAGCAGCGTGGTGGGGTCAAAGTACAATGAGCAGTTCTTC CASSVVGSKYNEQFF
TRBJ2-1 NA TRBV7-9 NA TGTGCCTTACGCTGGGACACCTACAATGAGCAGTTCTTC CALRWDTYNEQFF
TRBJ1-1 NA TRBV5-4 NA TGTGCCAGCAGCTTCAGCACTTGGGACCAAGCTTTCTTT CASSFSTWDQAFF
TRBJ2-7 NA TRBV5-1 TRBD2 TGCGCCAGCAGCTTCCCTAGCGGGAAGTTCTCCTACGAGCAGTACTTC CASSFPSGKFSYEQYF
TRBJ2-7 few TRBV7-9 NA TGTGCCAGCAGCTTAGACAGGGTCCCCTACGAGCAGTACTTC CASSLDRVPYEQYF
TRBJ2-2 NA TRBV19 TRBD2 TGTGCCAGTACCGCGGGACTAGCGGGAAACGGGGAGCTGTTTTTT CASTAGLAGNGELFF
TRBJ2-7 NA TRBV10-3 TRBD1 TGTGCCATCAGTGACTGGACAGGGGGCGCGTCCTACGAGCAGTACTTC CAISDWTGGASYEQYF
TRBJ2-1 NA TRBV6-6 TRBD1 TGTGCCAGCAGCGAAACGGGACAGGTCAATGAGCAGTTCTTC CASSETGQVNEQFF
TRBJ1-3 NA TRBV28 TRBD1 TGTGCCAGCAGTATCAGGACAGGTGGTGAGACCATATATTTT CASSIRTGGETIYF
TRBJ2-1 once TRBV9 TRBD2 TGTGCCAGCAGCGTCACCCCGGGACTAGCGGGTTCCATGGAGCAGTTCTTC CASSVTPGLAGSMEQFF
TRBJ1-2 NA TRBV5-6 NA TGTGCCAGCAGCTTGAAAGATAGAGGGAGAAACTATGGCTACACCTTC CASSLKDRGRNYGYTF
TRBJ2-5 once TRBV6-1 NA TGTGCCAGCAGACCACAAGTACAAGAGACCCAGTACTTC CASRPQVQETQYF
TRBJ2-7 NA TRBV7-9 TRBD2 TGTGCCAGCAGCTCTAGCGGGTTCGGCAACACGAGCTCCTACGAGCAGTACTTC CASSSSGFGNTSSYEQYF
TRBJ1-5 NA TRBV4-1 NA TGCGCCAGCAGCCAAGGGGGAATTCAGCCCCAGCATTTT CASSQGGIQPQHF
TRBJ2-7 NA TRBV30 NA TGTGCCTCTTCGTACGTCCACTCCTACGAGCAGTACTTC CASSYVHSYEQYF
TRBJ2-7 few TRBV4-1 TRBD2 TGCGCCAGCAGCCTCCTTAGCGGGGGCTCCGAGCAGTACTTC CASSLLSGGSEQYF
TRBJ1-4 few TRBV5-1 TRBD1 TGCGCCAGCAGCCGGGACAGGGACGAAAAACTGTTTTTT CASSRDRDEKLFF
TRBJ1-4 NA TRBV5-8 TRBD1 TGTGCCAGCAGCTTGGATGGGACAGGGGAAGAAAAACTGTTTTTT CASSLDGTGEEKLFF
TRBJ1-2 NA TRBV10-3 NA TGTGCCATCAGACCTTGGGGAGGTTGGGGCTACACCTTC CAIRPWGGWGYTF
TRBJ2-5 NA TRBV6-1 NA TGTGCCAGCGGGTGGACAGCGCGGGAGACCCAGTACTTC CASGWTARETQYF
TRBJ2-1 NA TRBV11-2 TRBD2 TGTGCCAGCAGCTTAGGTGCTAGCGGGCTTGGCTTTTACAATGAGCAGTTCTTC CASSLGASGLGFYNEQFF
TRBJ2-7 NA TRBV6-1 NA TGTGCCAGCAGTGAATTCCGTGAGTCCTACGAGCAGTACTTC CASSEFRESYEQYF
TRBJ2-3 NA TRBV7-9 TRBD2 TGTGCCAGCAGCTTAGCAATTCTAGCGGACACAGATACGCAGTATTTT CASSLAILADTDTQYF
TRBJ1-3 few TRBV9 NA TGTGCCAGCAGCGTAGGACTTGTCTCTGGAAACACCATATATTTT CASSVGLVSGNTIYF
TRBJ2-5 NA TRBV11-2 NA TGTGCCAGCAGGGATTTGAACGGAGAGACCCAGTACTTC CASRDLNGETQYF
TRBJ1-5 few TRBV11-2 NA TGTGCCAGCAGCCTCCAGGTGAAGCAGCCCCAGCATTTT CASSLQVKQPQHF
TRBJ1-4 once TRBV11-3 TRBD1 TGTGCCAGCAGCGCCGGACAGGGGGGCGGTGAAAAACTGTTTTTT CASSAGQGGGEKLFF